This TCR beta chain was retrieved from a study of identical twins. Via MiXCR, TCRdb re-called the 5' RACE reads, giving one row per CDR3 protein. This repertoire shows about 150,000 distinct CDR3 sequences, around 3.6% found once; its top ten account for 8.1%. At least ten counts were recorded for this clonotype. The receptor comes from a man between 18 and 29 years old in good health. What was sequenced was memory T cells sorted from blood.

This CDR3 is CASSLAGRGLMQETQYF. The CDR3 DNA reads as TGCGCCAGCAGCTTGGCGGGCCGGGGGCTCATGCAAGAGACCCAGTACTTC. The chain is built from TRBV5-1 and TRBJ2-5; D possibly matches TRBD1 or TRBD2 (6 bases each). The V and J ends lost 0 bases and 2 bases respectively, with 17 bases between them. The germline V gene has CDR1 SGHRS and CDR2 YFSETQ. The CDR3 spans 17 residues.